The clone carrying this TCR beta chain was counted at least ten times. After constant-region reverse-primer amplification, full-length variable regions underwent semi-nested PCR with Nested Universal Primer A. TCRdb recomputed calls from the 5' RACE reads with MiXCR, one row per CDR3 protein. The sample carries about 54,000 distinct CDR3 sequences, approximately 17% recorded once. CD25-based Treg depletion was applied to purified naive CD4+ T cells. The CDR3 spans 15 residues. Germline CDR1 and CDR2: ENHRY and SYGVKD. The V segment lost 2 bases and the J segment 7 bases; nucleotides outside the gene matches: 9.

Source material: naive CD4+ T cells sorted from blood. Regarding subset: naive CD4+ T cells, CD4+CD45RA+CD25-. V and J are TRBV10-3 and TRBJ2-7, with 9 bases matching TRBD1. This clonotype originated in a female donor with breast cancer. The CDR3 here is CAISEGQGLIREQYF. DNA of the CDR3: TGTGCCATCAGTGAGGGACAGGGGTTAATTAGAGAGCAGTACTTC.